A single sample is the source of the 9 T cell receptor beta chains below, sequenced in a study of cytomegalovirus exposure and HLA in healthy donors. The method was immunoSEQ multiplex PCR; TCRdb's version includes in-frame clones alone and lacks a portion of them. The data hold about 84,000 clones, with roughly 91% observed a single time. Sequencing was done on a sample of PBMCs. The receptors come from a man in his thirties or forties in good health and CMV-seronegative.

The chain employs TRBV6-5 and TRBJ1-5; D remains unclear. CDR1 MNHEY and CDR2 SVGAGI come from the germline V gene. V gave up 7 bases and J gave up 4 bases, with 11 bases separating them. The length of the CDR3 is 13 residues. The CDR3 is CASTPQENQPQHF. The CDR3, as DNA: TGTGCCAGCACCCCCCAAGAGAATCAGCCCCAGCATTTT.

The chain joins TRBV28 to TRBJ1-1; D gene unclear. CDR1 MDHEN and CDR2 SYDVKM come from the germline V gene. V lost 3 bases and J lost 1, with 24 bases in between. The CDR3 contains 19 residues. The CDR3 is CASSFNALVPLNQNTEAFF. In DNA, the CDR3 is TGTGCCAGCAGTTTTAATGCGCTGGTCCCCTTAAACCAGAACACTGAAGCTTTCTTT.

The J gene is TRBJ2-3, the V gene TRBV9; TRBD2 is a possible D gene (6 bases). The V end was cut by 3 bases, the J end by 7 bases, with 15 bases between. Germline-derived CDR1 and CDR2 are SGDLS and YYNGEE. CDR3 length: 14 residues. In DNA, the CDR3 is TGTGCCAGCAGCGCCGGCGGGGCTCCCAATACGCAGTATTTT. Protein: CASSAGGAPNTQYF.

The V call is TRBV10-1, the J call TRBJ2-6, with 7 bases aligning to TRBD1. CDR3 length equals 15 residues. Germline-derived CDR1 and CDR2 are WNHNN and SYGVQD (reference sequence). Unmatched junction bases numbered 6, after V lost 6 bases and J lost 4 bases. For the CDR3, the DNA is TGCGCCAGCAGCGGTACAGGGGTCGGGGCCAACGTCCTGACTTTC. Translation gives CASSGTGVGANVLTF.

The CDR3 region has the DNA TGCGCCAGCAAGTTGGCTAGTGAAGCCAAAAACATTCAGTACTTC. Translating it yields CASKLASEAKNIQYF. The genes are TRBV5-1 and TRBJ2-4; D unresolved. CDR3 length: 15 residues. Trimming removed 6 bases at V and 0 bases at J, with 13 bases between. Germline lookup yields CDR1 SGHRS and CDR2 YFSETQ.

The rearrangement joins TRBV9 to TRBJ2-7; D is perhaps TRBD2 (6 bases). The germline gives CDR1 SGDLS, CDR2 YYNGEE. The V and J ends lost 0 bases and 3 bases respectively, with 16 bases between them. This CDR3 region has 16 residues. For the CDR3, the DNA is TGTGCCAGCAGCGTAGCCTGGGGGGACCCGCGCTACGAGCAGTACTTC. This sequence encodes CASSVAWGDPRYEQYF.

The rearrangement links TRBV27 to TRBJ2-1, with 10 bases that match TRBD2. Trimming at V came to 2 bases and at J to 8 bases, leaving 6 bases not matched to a gene. Germline loops: CDR1 MNHEY, CDR2 SMNVEV (reference sequence). The CDR3 covers 15 residues. CDR3 DNA sequence: TGTGCCAGCAGTTTAATAGCGGGAGGTTACGATGAGCAGTTCTTC. It specifies CASSLIAGGYDEQFF.

The CDR3 reads CASSGRRDRRDEQYF. CDR3 coding DNA: TGTGCCAGCAGTGGACGCCGGGACAGGCGAGACGAGCAGTACTTC. The gene calls are TRBV6-1 and TRBJ2-7; 8 bases match TRBD1. Per the germline V gene, CDR1 is MNHNS and CDR2 is SASEGT. The trim removed 4 bases at V and 5 bases at J, leaving 10 bases unmatched. This CDR3 region has 15 residues.

This rearrangement joins TRBV27 to TRBJ2-7; TRBD2 is a possible D gene (5 bases). V dropped 10 bases and J dropped 2 bases, with 18 bases sitting between them. The germline V gene encodes CDR1 MNHEY and CDR2 SMNVEV (reference sequence). The CDR3 totals 14 residues. The CDR3 nucleotides read TGTGCCACAGCTTCGGGGTCCACTCCCTACGAGCAGTACTTC. The encoded protein is CATASGSTPYEQYF.